The sequence of this TCR beta chain was determined in a study of blood T cell repertoires in COVID-19. The wider study: The origin of the acute and convalescent COVID-19 samples was the United States, Italy and Spain. PBMCs, B-cell-depleted T cells, or T cells provided the cDNA or gDNA that made up the material.

Assay used: immunoSEQ multiplex PCR; TCRdb lists only in-frame clones, some missing. The repertoire holds roughly 100,000 clones, with approximately 85% as singletons. The J segment lost 0 bases and the V segment lost 2 bases, leaving 16 bases of the junction unmatched. The CDR3 has 21 amino acids. Germline lookup yields CDR1 LGHNT and CDR2 FRNRAP. This chain uses TRBV12-5 with TRBJ2-6; 7 positions match TRBD1. The specimen was peripheral blood. The clonotype was recovered from a man aged 45-65 years with acute or convalescent COVID-19. The CDR3 DNA follows: TGTGCTAGTGGTTTGTTGTGGTTGAGGGACAGTGGAGCCTCTGGGGCCAACGTCCTGACTTTC. Protein product: CASGLLWLRDSGASGANVLTF. Supplemented by reference TRBV12-5 and TRBJ2-6, the full variable domain reads DARVTQTPRHKVTEMGQEVTMRCQPILGHNTVFWYRQTMMQGLELLAYFRNRAPLDDSGMPKDRFSAEMPDATLATLKIQPSEPRDSAVYFCASGLLWLRDSGASGANVLTFGAGSRLTVL.